The TCR beta chain under discussion was sequenced for a study of blood T cell repertoires in COVID-19. Across the whole study: Sites in the United States, Italy and Spain provided acute and convalescent COVID-19 samples. T cells, B-cell-depleted T cells, or PBMCs provided the cDNA or gDNA that served as material.

Original processing notes: Using reference gene primer amplification, nucleated cell counts were estimated. The data were produced by immunoSEQ multiplex PCR, yet TCRdb's version contains in-frame clones alone and is incomplete. Clone size and the V and J calls come from that table; the DNA yielded D and trimming. The sample holds approximately 300,000 clones, 87% seen once. Trimming took off 4 bases at V and 4 bases at J, with 7 bases between the two ends. CDR3 length: 13 amino acids. Germline V CDR1 and CDR2: KGHSH, LQKENI. The chain joins TRBV18 to TRBJ1-4; tentatively, D is TRBD1 (5 bases). The sequenced sample consisted of peripheral blood. The TCR sequence derives from a man aged 50 to 59 with active or convalescent COVID-19. The CDR3 spells CASSRGLNEKLFF. Written as DNA, the CDR3 is TGTGCCAGCTCACGGGGCCTTAATGAAAAACTGTTTTTT.